Listed here is a single TCR beta chain. The length of the CDR3 is 17 residues. Germline V gene lookup returns CDR1 SNHLY and CDR2 FYNNEI. The ends were cut back, 7 bases at V and 0 bases at J, with 19 bases in the middle. The source of the sample is a study of blood T cell repertoires in COVID-19. As for the study in general: Acute and convalescent COVID-19 samples came from the United States, Italy and Spain.

In the original analysis: Counts of nucleated cells, estimated from reference gene primer amplification, were obtained. Clones were sequenced by immunoSEQ multiplex PCR, and TCRdb holds only the in-frame ones, with some missing. D and trimming come from the DNA, and the V and J calls and clone size come from that table. The table has about 66,000 clones, roughly 89% seen once; the top ten hold approximately 1.5%. Specimen: peripheral blood. V is TRBV2 and J is TRBJ1-5; perhaps TRBD1 as D (6 bases). This receptor was identified in a man in his fifties or sixties with acute or convalescent COVID-19. CDR3 in amino acids: CASTGRGGEYSNQPQHF. The CDR3 DNA is TGTGCCAGCACAGGAAGAGGGGGAGAATATAGCAATCAGCCCCAGCATTTT.